These 18 T cell receptor beta chains were all obtained from the same sample, sequenced in a study of T cells in Graves' hyperthyroidism and ophthalmopathy. Amplified regions were TCR beta CDR3 sequences from RNA transcripts. When the TCR CDR3 underwent first-round RT-PCR, the HTBI primer set was used. TCRdb independently ran MiXCR on the multiplex PCR reads; one entry per CDR3 protein. The sample records hundreds of thousands of distinct CDR3 sequences, about 13% being singletons. Sequencing was performed on blood. The receptors here all came from a woman aged 18-29 years with Graves' hyperthyroidism.

This clonotype occurred a few times. The gene calls are TRBV6-1 and TRBJ1-6, with a tentative D call TRBD1 (6 bases). V was cut by 5 bases and J by 6 bases, with 17 bases left in between. This CDR3 contains 16 residues. Germline CDR1 MNHNS, CDR2 SASEGT. The CDR3 here is CASSFTWGPSNSPLHF. DNA for the CDR3: TGTGCCAGCAGTTTCACGTGGGGGCCATCTAATTCACCCCTCCACTTT.

This clonotype occurred many times. V usage is TRBV6-1 and J usage is TRBJ1-1, with D unresolved. This CDR3 is built from 16 residues. CDR1 MNHNS and CDR2 SASEGT come from the germline V gene. The V end lost 8 bases, the J end lost 1 base, and 20 bases lay between the germline ends. The chain's CDR3 is CASAKGSGLWNTEAFF. As DNA, the CDR3 is TGTGCCAGCGCAAAGGGCTCGGGATTGTGGAACACTGAAGCTTTCTTT.

This clonotype was counted only a few times. The rearrangement joins TRBV9 to TRBJ2-7; unclear D gene. The V end lost 4 bases, the J end lost 2 bases, and 13 bases lay between the germline ends. Germline V CDR1 and CDR2: SGDLS, YYNGEE. CDR3 length equals 14 residues. CDR3 region: CASSRAPSPYEQYF. The CDR3 region has the DNA TGTGCCAGCAGCCGGGCCCCAAGTCCCTACGAGCAGTACTTC.

This clonotype was seen at least ten times. The CDR3 DNA is TGTGCCACCAGGACGCGAGGGGGGGGCGCGGAGACCCAGTACTTC. Its protein is CATRTRGGGAETQYF. The chain carries TRBV15 and TRBJ2-5, with D maybe TRBD2 (7 bases). CDR1 and CDR2 (germline): LNHNV, YYDKDF (reference sequence). V was shortened by 6 bases and J by 5 bases, with 19 bases between the two germline ends. There are 15 residues in the CDR3.

The J gene is TRBJ2-5, the V gene TRBV4-1; TRBD1 matches at 11 bases. V shed 1 base and J 7 bases; nucleotides not matched to a gene: 8. The CDR3 is 16 residues long. Germline CDR1 reads MGHRA; CDR2 reads YSYEKL. The CDR3 DNA reads as TGCGCCAGCAGCCAAGGAGGGTTCGGGACAGGGGGGACCCAGTACTTC. Encoded protein: CASSQGGFGTGGTQYF.

This clonotype was seen at least ten times. The V and J genes are TRBV3-1 and TRBJ1-2, with 11 bases fitting TRBD1. Unmatched junction bases numbered 1, after V lost 3 bases and J lost 10 bases. The CDR3 extends over 12 amino acids. Germline V gene data show CDR1 as LGHDT and CDR2 as YNNKEL (reference sequence). CDR3 bases: TGTGCCAGCAGCCACGGACAGGGGGCCTACACCTTC. Translation gives CASSHGQGAYTF. Filled out from reference TRBV3-1 and TRBJ1-2, the complete variable domain reads DTAVSQTPKYLVTQMGNDKSIKCEQNLGHDTMYWYKQDSKKFLKIMFSYNNKELIINETVPNRFSPKSPDKAHLNLHINSLELGDSAVYFCASSHGQGAYTFGSGTRLTVV.

This rearrangement joins TRBV7-6 to TRBJ2-1; 12 bases align to TRBD2. The CDR3 length is 16 residues. V gave up 7 bases and J gave up 4 bases; unmatched junction bases: 8. The V gene's germline CDR1 is SGHVS and CDR2 FNYEAQ. CDR3 in DNA: TGTGCCAGCACCGCAGGACTAGCGGGACAATACAATGAGCAGTTCTTC. Protein: CASTAGLAGQYNEQFF. The full variable domain, its missing parts supplied by reference TRBV7-6 and TRBJ2-1, is GAGVSQSPRYKVTKRGQDVALRCDPISGHVSLYWYRQALGQGPEFLTYFNYEAQQDKSGLPNDRFSAERPEGSISTLTIQRTEQRDSAMYRCASTAGLAGQYNEQFFGPGTRLTVL.

The table lists this clonotype with many counts. CDR3 in DNA: TGCGCCAGCAGCATGGACACTTACAATGAGCAGTTCTTC. As protein: CASSMDTYNEQFF. The chain uses TRBV5-1 and TRBJ2-1, with D maybe TRBD1 (5 bases). This CDR3 contains 13 residues. CDR1 is SGHRS, CDR2 YFSETQ, per germline. Trimming removed 4 bases from V and 4 bases from J, with 9 bases in between. Full variable domain (remainder filled in from reference TRBV5-1 and TRBJ2-1): KAGVTQTPRYLIKTRGQQVTLSCSPISGHRSVSWYQQTPGQGLQFLFEYFSETQRNKGNFPGRFSGRQFSNSRSEMNVSTLELGDSALYLCASSMDTYNEQFFGPGTRLTVL.

In the case of this clonotype: Possible read error: a much larger clone is one base away. V is TRBV20-1 and J is TRBJ1-6; a weak D match, TRBD1 (6 bases). Germline CDR1 is DFQATT and CDR2 is SNEGSKA (reference sequence). The CDR3 covers 13 residues. CDR3 nucleotides: TGCAGTGCCCGGGACACTTATAATTCATCCCTCCACTTT. Its protein product is CSARDTYNSSLHF.

The rearrangement links TRBV4-1 to TRBJ2-7; D gene unclear. V lost 4 bases to trimming and J lost 0 bases, with 13 bases between them. Germline V gives CDR1 MGHRA, CDR2 YSYEKL. The CDR3 is 15 amino acids. CDR3 protein: CASSPRGRGSYEQYF. For the CDR3, the DNA is TGCGCCAGCAGCCCCCGTGGGCGTGGCTCCTACGAGCAGTACTTC.

This clonotype was counted ten times or more. The genes are TRBV2 and TRBJ2-7, with TRBD2 identical over 14 bases. CDR3 length: 15 amino acids. Germline CDR1 is SNHLY and CDR2 is FYNNEI. J lost 3 bases, V lost 6 bases, and 4 bases had no gene match. CDR3 DNA sequence: TGTGCCAGCAGCGTGGGGACTAGCGGGGGCTACGAGCAGTACTTC. Translated, it gives CASSVGTSGGYEQYF.

This clonotype was detected only a few times. The chain recombines TRBV5-6 with TRBJ1-3, with a tentative D call TRBD1 (5 bases). This CDR3 has 18 residues. From germline, CDR1 is SGHDT and CDR2 YYEEEE. Trimming pared 2 bases from V and 0 bases from J, leaving 18 bases between. CDR3 amino acids: CASSLSVGASSSGNTIYF. The CDR3, as DNA: TGTGCCAGCAGCTTATCGGTCGGGGCCAGCAGCTCTGGAAACACCATATATTTT. Based on the CDR3 plus reference TRBV5-6 and TRBJ1-3, the full variable domain is DAGVTQSPTHLIKTRGQQVTLRCSPKSGHDTVSWYQQALGQGPQFIFQYYEEEERQRGNFPDRFSGHQFPNYSSELNVNALLLGDSALYLCASSLSVGASSSGNTIYFGEGSWLTVV.

This clonotype came up many times. This chain connects TRBV6-1 to TRBJ1-1; 9 bases map to TRBD1. From germline, CDR1 is MNHNS and CDR2 SASEGT. This CDR3 has 14 residues. V was pared by 6 bases and J by 2 bases, with 4 bases of the junction left unmatched. CDR3 nucleotides: TGTGCCAGCAGGGACAGGGGCGCAAACACTGAAGCTTTCTTT. Translation: CASRDRGANTEAFF.

This clonotype was seen many times. The chain has TRBV28 and TRBJ2-1, with a weak D call TRBD2 (6 bases). The CDR3 is made up of 16 amino acids. V was pared by 1 base and J by 4 bases, with 14 bases between. Germline values: CDR1 MDHEN, CDR2 SYDVKM. In DNA form, the CDR3 reads TGTGCCAGCAGTTTATCACGGCTAGCGTTGTACAATGAGCAGTTCTTC. Translation gives CASSLSRLALYNEQFF.

This clonotype was seen at least ten times. This rearrangement joins TRBV5-4 to TRBJ2-5; D not resolved. Germline CDR1 and CDR2: SGHNT and YYREEE (reference sequence). With 0 bases removed from V and 1 base from J, the gap between germline ends came to 4 bases. The CDR3 covers 13 residues. The CDR3 nucleotides are TGTGCCAGCAGCTTGGCTACCCAAGAGACCCAGTACTTC. Protein sequence: CASSLATQETQYF.

This clonotype was counted at least ten times. The V and J genes are TRBV15 and TRBJ2-7; D is ambiguous. The germline CDR1 and CDR2 sequences are LNHNV and YYDKDF (reference sequence). V dropped 0 bases and J dropped 3 bases, with 12 bases sitting between them. CDR3 length: 15 residues. CDR3 DNA sequence: TGTGCCACCAGCAGAGAAAGTAGCTCGAACTACGAGCAGTACTTC. Amino acid sequence: CATSRESSSNYEQYF.

This clonotype was seen at least ten times. The CDR3 nucleotides read TGTGCCAGCAGTGGGACTAGCGGGGGTACGAGCTCCTACAATGAGCAGTTCTTC. Translating it yields CASSGTSGGTSSYNEQFF. The V call is TRBV28, the J call TRBJ2-1; TRBD2 matches at 14 bases. With 5 bases clipped from V and 0 bases from J, the junction kept 6 bases outside the gene matches. The V gene's germline CDR1 is MDHEN and CDR2 SYDVKM. The CDR3 consists of 18 residues.

This clonotype appeared many times. CDR3 protein: CASSSFVENTEAFF. The CDR3 DNA sequence: TGTGCCAGCAGCTCGTTCGTGGAGAACACTGAAGCTTTCTTT. This chain connects TRBV7-9 to TRBJ1-1, with D uncertain. Trimming removed 4 bases from V and 1 base from J, with 10 bases in between. CDR3 size: 14 residues. The germline gives CDR1 SEHNR, CDR2 FQNEAQ (reference sequence).